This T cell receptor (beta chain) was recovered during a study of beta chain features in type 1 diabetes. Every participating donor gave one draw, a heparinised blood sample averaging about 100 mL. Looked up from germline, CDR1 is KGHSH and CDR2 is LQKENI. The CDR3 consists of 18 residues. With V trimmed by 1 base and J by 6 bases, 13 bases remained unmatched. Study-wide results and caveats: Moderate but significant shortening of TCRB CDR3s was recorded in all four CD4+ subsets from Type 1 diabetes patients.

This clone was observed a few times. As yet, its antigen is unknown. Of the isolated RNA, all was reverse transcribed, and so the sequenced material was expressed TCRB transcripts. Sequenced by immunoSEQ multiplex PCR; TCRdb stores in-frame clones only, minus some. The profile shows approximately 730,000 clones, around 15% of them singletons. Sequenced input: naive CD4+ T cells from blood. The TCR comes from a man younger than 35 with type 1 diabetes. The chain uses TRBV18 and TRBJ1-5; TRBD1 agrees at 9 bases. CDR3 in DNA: TGTGCCAGCTCACCACTCGGTCCCGGGACAGGGTTTAGTCAGCCCCAGCATTTT. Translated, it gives CASSPLGPGTGFSQPQHF.